These 6 T cell receptor beta chains share one sample of origin, sequenced in a study of blood T cell repertoires in COVID-19 (dated by TCRdb to the early 2020s). Library generation was performed with the immunoSEQ multiplex PCR assay. In its TCRdb copy, this immuneACCESS table keeps in-frame sequences only and misses some clones. Where compared with another copy, unresolved V genes explain less than half of these, and the others have no known cause. For this sample the table gives roughly 180,000 clones, of which about 80% were detected only once. Approximately 9% of the sample is taken by the ten largest. Sequenced material: peripheral blood. These receptor sequences come from a woman between 50 and 59 years old with active or convalescent COVID-19.

The J gene is TRBJ1-1, the V gene TRBV19; D possibly corresponds to TRBD1 (5 bases). Trimming removed 6 bases at V and 1 base at J, with 15 bases between. Germline V gives CDR1 LNHDA, CDR2 SQIVND (reference sequence). The CDR3 runs to 15 residues. The CDR3 region has the DNA TGTGCCAGTAGACCAGGGTGGGTCACGAACACTGAAGCTTTCTTT. This sequence encodes CASRPGWVTNTEAFF. Filled out from reference TRBV19 and TRBJ1-1, the complete variable domain reads DGGITQSPKYLFRKEGQNVTLSCEQNLNHDAMYWYRQDPGQGLRLIYYSQIVNDFQKGDIAEGYSVSREKKESFPLTVTSAQKNPTAFYLCASRPGWVTNTEAFFGQGTRLTVV.

The chain carries TRBV28 and TRBJ1-6; D gene unclear. The germline V gene has CDR1 MDHEN and CDR2 SYDVKM. The V end was cut by 3 bases, the J end by 10 bases, with 16 bases between. The CDR3 runs to 15 residues. The CDR3 coding sequence is TGTGCCAGCAGTTTGGTCAGGTCCATTATATCACCCCTCCACTTT. Protein product: CASSLVRSIISPLHF.

V usage is TRBV28 and J usage is TRBJ1-5; weak D call: TRBD1 (5 bases). This CDR3 has 15 residues. V lost 8 bases and J 5 bases, leaving 19 bases between the germline ends. Germline-derived CDR1 and CDR2 are MDHEN and SYDVKM. The CDR3 bases are TGTGCCAGCGCCTCACAGGTAGGGGACTATCAGCCCCAGCATTTT. This encodes CASASQVGDYQPQHF.

In this sample, this clone turned up many times. The chain employs TRBV19 and TRBJ2-2; TRBD1 is a possible D gene (5 bases). Germline V gene lookup returns CDR1 LNHDA and CDR2 SQIVND (reference sequence). The CDR3 covers 15 residues. V lost 4 bases, J lost 1 base, and 10 bases lay in between. The CDR3 DNA follows: TGTGCCAGTAGTACGACAGACCTGAACACCGGGGAGCTGTTTTTT. Amino acids: CASSTTDLNTGELFF.

V usage is TRBV9 and J usage is TRBJ1-2; maybe TRBD1 (6 bases). CDR1 is SGDLS and CDR2 is YYNGEE in the germline V gene. Trimming stripped 1 base from V and 8 bases from J, with 18 bases between. The CDR3 runs 15 residues. CDR3 DNA sequence: TGTGCCAGCAGCGTATTACCGTCGGGACAAGGAGGCTACACCTTC. It yields the protein CASSVLPSGQGGYTF.

This rearrangement joins TRBV6-6 to TRBJ1-4; 7 positions match TRBD1. Trimming removed 0 bases from V and 8 bases from J; junction bases left unmatched: 6. CDR1 is MNHNY and CDR2 is SVGAGI in the germline V gene (reference sequence). This CDR3 contains 15 residues. The CDR3: CASSYSRGAGEKLFF. Written as DNA, the CDR3 is TGTGCCAGCAGTTACTCCAGGGGGGCTGGCGAAAAACTGTTTTTT.